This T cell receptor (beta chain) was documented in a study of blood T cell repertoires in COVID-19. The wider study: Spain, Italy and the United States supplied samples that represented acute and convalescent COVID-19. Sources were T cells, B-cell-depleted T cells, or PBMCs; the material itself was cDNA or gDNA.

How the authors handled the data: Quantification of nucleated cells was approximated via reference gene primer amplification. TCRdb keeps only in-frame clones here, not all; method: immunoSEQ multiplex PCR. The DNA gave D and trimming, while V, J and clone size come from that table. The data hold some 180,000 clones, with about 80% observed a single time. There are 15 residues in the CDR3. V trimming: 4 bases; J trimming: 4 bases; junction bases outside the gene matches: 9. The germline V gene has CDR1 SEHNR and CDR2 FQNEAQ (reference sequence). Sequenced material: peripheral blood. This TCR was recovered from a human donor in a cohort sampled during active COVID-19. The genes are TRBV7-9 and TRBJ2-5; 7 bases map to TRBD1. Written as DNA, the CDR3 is TGTGCCAGCAGCTCACCCGGAAGGGGGCGAGAGACCCAGTACTTC. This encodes CASSSPGRGRETQYF.